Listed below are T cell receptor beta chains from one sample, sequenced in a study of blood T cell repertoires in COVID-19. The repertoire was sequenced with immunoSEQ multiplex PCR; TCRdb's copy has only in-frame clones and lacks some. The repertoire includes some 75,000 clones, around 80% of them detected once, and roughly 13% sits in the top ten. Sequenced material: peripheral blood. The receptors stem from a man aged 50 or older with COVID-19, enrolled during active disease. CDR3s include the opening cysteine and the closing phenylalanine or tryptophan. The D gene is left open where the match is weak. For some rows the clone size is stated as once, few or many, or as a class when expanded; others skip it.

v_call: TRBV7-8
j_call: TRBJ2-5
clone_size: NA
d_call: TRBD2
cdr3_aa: CASNLGLASETQYF
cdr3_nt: TGTGCCAGTAACCTGGGACTAGCATCAGAGACCCAGTACTTC

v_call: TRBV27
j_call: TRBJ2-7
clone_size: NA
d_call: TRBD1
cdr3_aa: CASSPDRGPAYYEQYF
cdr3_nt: TGTGCCAGCAGTCCGGACAGGGGGCCGGCCTACTACGAGCAGTACTTC

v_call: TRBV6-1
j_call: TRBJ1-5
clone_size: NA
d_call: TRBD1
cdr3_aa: CASRLGQGNQPQHF
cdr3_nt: TGTGCCAGCAGGTTAGGACAGGGCAATCAGCCCCAGCATTTT

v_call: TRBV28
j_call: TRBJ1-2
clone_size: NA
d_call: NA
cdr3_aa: CASKGRAGYGYTF
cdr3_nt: TGTGCCAGCAAAGGGAGGGCGGGCTATGGCTACACCTTC

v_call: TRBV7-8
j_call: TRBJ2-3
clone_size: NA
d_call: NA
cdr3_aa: CASSLYRGGSNTQYF
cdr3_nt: TGTGCCAGCAGCTTATATCGCGGAGGATCGAATACGCAGTATTTT

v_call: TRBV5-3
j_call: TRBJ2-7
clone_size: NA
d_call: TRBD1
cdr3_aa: CARARAGGHEQYF
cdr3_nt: TGTGCCAGAGCTCGGGCAGGGGGCCACGAGCAGTACTTC

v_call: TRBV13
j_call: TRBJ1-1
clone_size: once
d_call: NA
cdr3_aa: CASSLGPTAMNTEAFF
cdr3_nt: TGTGCCAGCAGCTTAGGCCCAACAGCCATGAACACTGAAGCTTTCTTT

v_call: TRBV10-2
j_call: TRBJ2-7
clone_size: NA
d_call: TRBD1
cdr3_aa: CASRTGTGVGEQYF
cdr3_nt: TGCGCCAGCAGAACGGGGACAGGGGTCGGCGAGCAGTACTTC

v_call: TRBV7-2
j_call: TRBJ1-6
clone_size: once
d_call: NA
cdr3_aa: CASSRRGGNSPLHF
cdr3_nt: TGTGCCAGCAGCCGCAGGGGTGGGAATTCACCCCTCCACTTT

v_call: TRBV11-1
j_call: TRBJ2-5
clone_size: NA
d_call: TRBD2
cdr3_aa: CASSLVAGTSVETQYF
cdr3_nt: TGTGCCAGCAGCTTAGTGGCTGGGACTAGCGTCGAGACCCAGTACTTC

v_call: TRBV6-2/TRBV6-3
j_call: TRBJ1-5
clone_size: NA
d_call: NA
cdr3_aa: CASSKRAPQPQHF
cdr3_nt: TGTGCCAGCAGTAAAAGAGCACCTCAGCCCCAGCATTTT

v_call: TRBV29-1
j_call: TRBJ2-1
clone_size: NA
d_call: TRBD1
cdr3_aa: CSVQGASLNEQFF
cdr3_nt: TGCAGCGTTCAGGGGGCCTCCCTCAATGAGCAGTTCTTC

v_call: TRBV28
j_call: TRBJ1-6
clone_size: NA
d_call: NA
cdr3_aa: CASSLRGSRVHSPLHF
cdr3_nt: TGTGCCAGCAGTTTAAGGGGGAGTAGGGTGCATTCACCCCTCCACTTT

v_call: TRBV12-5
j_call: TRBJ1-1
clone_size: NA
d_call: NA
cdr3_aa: CASGFQDTEAFF
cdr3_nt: TGTGCTAGTGGTTTCCAGGACACTGAAGCTTTCTTT

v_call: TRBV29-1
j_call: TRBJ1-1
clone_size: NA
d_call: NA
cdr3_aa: CSVVRLNTEAFF
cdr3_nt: TGCAGCGTTGTTCGGTTGAACACTGAAGCTTTCTTT

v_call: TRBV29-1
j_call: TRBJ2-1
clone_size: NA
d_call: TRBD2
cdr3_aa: CSVGLRGSSYNEQFF
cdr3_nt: TGCAGCGTCGGCCTCCGCGGGAGCTCCTACAATGAGCAGTTCTTC

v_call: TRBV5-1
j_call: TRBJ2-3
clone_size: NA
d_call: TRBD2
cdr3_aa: CASSRSGRSTDTQYF
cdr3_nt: TGCGCCAGCAGTCGTAGCGGGAGAAGCACAGATACGCAGTATTTT

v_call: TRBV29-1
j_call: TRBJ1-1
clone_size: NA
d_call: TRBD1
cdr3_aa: CSAVDRAGTEAFF
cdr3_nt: TGCAGCGCTGTGGACAGGGCGGGCACTGAAGCTTTCTTT

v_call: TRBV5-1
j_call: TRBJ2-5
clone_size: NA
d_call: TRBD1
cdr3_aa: CASSSGDRAKTQYF
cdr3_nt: TGCGCCAGCAGCTCCGGGGACAGGGCCAAGACCCAGTACTTC

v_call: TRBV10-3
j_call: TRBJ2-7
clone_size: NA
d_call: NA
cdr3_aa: CATYWDSSYEQYF
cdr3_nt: TGTGCCACCTACTGGGACTCCTCCTACGAGCAGTACTTC

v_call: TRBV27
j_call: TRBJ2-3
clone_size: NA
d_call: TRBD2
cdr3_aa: CASSPTSVTDTQYF
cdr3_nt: TGTGCCAGCAGTCCAACTAGCGTGACAGATACGCAGTATTTT

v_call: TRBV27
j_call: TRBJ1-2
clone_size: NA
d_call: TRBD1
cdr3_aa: CASSFQGVGGYTF
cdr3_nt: TGTGCCAGCAGTTTCCAGGGGGTCGGTGGCTACACCTTC

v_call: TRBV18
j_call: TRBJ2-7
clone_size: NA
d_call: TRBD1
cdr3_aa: CASSPQQGAGEQYF
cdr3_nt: TGTGCCAGCTCACCACAACAGGGGGCGGGCGAGCAGTACTTC

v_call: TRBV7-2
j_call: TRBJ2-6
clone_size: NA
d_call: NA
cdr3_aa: CASISMSGANVLTF
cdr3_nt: TGTGCCAGCATCAGTATGTCTGGGGCCAACGTCCTGACTTTC

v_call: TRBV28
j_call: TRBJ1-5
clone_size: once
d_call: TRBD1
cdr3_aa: CASSDGTGRYQPQHF
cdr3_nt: TGTGCCAGCAGTGACGGGACAGGACGGTATCAGCCCCAGCATTTT

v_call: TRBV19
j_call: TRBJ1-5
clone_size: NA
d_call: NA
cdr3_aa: CASTNRWSNQPQHF
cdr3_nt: TGTGCCAGTACGAACAGATGGAGCAATCAGCCCCAGCATTTT

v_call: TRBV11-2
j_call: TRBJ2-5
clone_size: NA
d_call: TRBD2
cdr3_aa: CASSWELAVQETQYF
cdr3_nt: TGTGCCAGCAGCTGGGAGCTAGCGGTACAAGAGACCCAGTACTTC

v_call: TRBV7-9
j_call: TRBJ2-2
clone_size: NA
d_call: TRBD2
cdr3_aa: CASSLLLAGANTGELFF
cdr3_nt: TGCGCCAGCAGCTTACTTCTAGCGGGGGCGAACACCGGGGAGCTGTTTTTT

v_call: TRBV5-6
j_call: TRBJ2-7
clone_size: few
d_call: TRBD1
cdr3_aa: CASSAGTGYSYEQYF
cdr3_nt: TGTGCCAGCAGTGCCGGGACAGGGTACTCCTACGAGCAGTACTTC

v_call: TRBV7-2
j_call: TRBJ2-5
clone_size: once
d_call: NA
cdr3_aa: CASSLAGLQETQYF
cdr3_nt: TGTGCCAGCAGCTTAGCGGGACTCCAAGAGACCCAGTACTTC

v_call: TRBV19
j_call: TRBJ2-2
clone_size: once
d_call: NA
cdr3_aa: CASSIQATKNTGELFF
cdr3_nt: TGTGCCAGTAGTATTCAGGCTACAAAGAACACCGGGGAGCTGTTTTTT

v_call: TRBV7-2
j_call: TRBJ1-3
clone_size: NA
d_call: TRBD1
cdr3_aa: CASRAGQGIGNTIYF
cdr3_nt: TGTGCCAGCAGGGCGGGACAGGGAATCGGAAACACCATATATTTT

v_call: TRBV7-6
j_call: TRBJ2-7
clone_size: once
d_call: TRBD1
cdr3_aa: CASSFGTGSEYEQYF
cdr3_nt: TGTGCCAGCAGCTTCGGGACAGGGTCGGAATACGAGCAGTACTTC

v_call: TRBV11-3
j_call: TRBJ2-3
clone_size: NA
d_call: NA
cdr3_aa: CASNPRGVGAWADTQYF
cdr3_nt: TGTGCCAGCAACCCCCGAGGAGTGGGGGCTTGGGCAGATACGCAGTATTTT

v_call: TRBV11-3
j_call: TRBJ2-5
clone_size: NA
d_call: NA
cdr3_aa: CASSFGGHETQYF
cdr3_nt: TGTGCCAGCAGCTTCGGGGGTCACGAGACCCAGTACTTC

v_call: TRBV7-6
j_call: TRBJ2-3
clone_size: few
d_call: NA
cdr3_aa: CASSLAGASTDTQYF
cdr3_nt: TGTGCCAGCAGCTTAGCAGGGGCTAGCACAGATACGCAGTATTTT

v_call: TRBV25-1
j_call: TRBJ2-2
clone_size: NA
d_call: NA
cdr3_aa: CASSARDKATGELFF
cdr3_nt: TGTGCCAGCAGTGCCCGGGACAAGGCGACCGGGGAGCTGTTTTTT

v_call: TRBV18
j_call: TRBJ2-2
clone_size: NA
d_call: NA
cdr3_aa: CASSRGPGTGELFF
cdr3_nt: TGTGCCAGCTCACGAGGACCGGGGACCGGGGAGCTGTTTTTT

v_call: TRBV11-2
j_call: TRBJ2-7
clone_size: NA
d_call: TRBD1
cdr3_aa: CASSLWTGNSDEQYF
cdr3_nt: TGTGCCAGCAGCCTCTGGACAGGGAATAGCGACGAGCAGTACTTC

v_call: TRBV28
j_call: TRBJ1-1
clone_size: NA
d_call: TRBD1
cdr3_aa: CASSLEAGTVMNTEAFF
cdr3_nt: TGTGCCAGCAGTTTAGAAGCCGGGACAGTCATGAACACTGAAGCTTTCTTT

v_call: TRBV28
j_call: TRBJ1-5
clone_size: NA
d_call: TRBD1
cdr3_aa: CASSFAGGGSRNQPQHF
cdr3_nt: TGTGCCAGCAGTTTCGCAGGGGGCGGGAGTCGCAATCAGCCCCAGCATTTT

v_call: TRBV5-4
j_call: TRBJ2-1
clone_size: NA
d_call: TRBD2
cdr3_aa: CASSLAGLAGGPEQFF
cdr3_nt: TGTGCCAGCAGCTTGGCAGGGCTAGCGGGAGGCCCTGAGCAGTTCTTC

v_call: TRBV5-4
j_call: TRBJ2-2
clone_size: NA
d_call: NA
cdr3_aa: CASSLANTGFGGELFF
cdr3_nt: TGTGCCAGCAGCTTGGCCAATACAGGGTTCGGCGGGGAGCTGTTTTTT

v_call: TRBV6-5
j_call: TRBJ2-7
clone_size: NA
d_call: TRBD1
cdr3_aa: CASTTGTHEQYF
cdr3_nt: TGTGCCAGCACGACAGGGACCCACGAGCAGTACTTC

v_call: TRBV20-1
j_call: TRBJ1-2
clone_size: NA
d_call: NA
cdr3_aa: CSASTRPGGYTF
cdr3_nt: TGCAGTGCTAGTACCCGCCCAGGGGGCTACACCTTC

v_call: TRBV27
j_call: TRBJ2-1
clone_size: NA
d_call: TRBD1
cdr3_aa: CASSSGQIVDEQFF
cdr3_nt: TGTGCCAGCAGTTCGGGACAGATTGTCGATGAGCAGTTCTTC

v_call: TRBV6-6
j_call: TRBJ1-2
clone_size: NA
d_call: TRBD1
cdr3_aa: CASSPEDRGRNTF
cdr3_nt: TGTGCCAGCAGTCCCGAGGACAGGGGTCGGAACACCTTC